This TCR beta chain was identified during a study of beta chain features in type 1 diabetes. Study in general: Regarding age, gender and cell yields, patients proved similar to healthy donors.

Findings of the study overall: TCRB CDR3s were moderately but significantly shorter in Type 1 diabetes patients in all four CD4+ subsets. In type 1 diabetes patients, VDJ junctions had fewer insertions; deletions at these junctions were more frequent. A greater similarity of naive, central memory and Treg TCRB repertoires was seen among patients than among healthy donors.

Comment on this clone: Its target is unknown.

Reverse transcription of all isolated RNA meant that expressed TCRB transcripts were sequenced. TCRdb's copy holds only in-frame clones and misses some; the assay was immunoSEQ multiplex PCR. The table includes 550,000 to 850,000 clones, over 10% detected once. The CDR3 has 15 residues. Between the trimmed V and J ends, which lost 4 bases and 0 bases, there was a span of 12 bases. Germline-derived CDR1 and CDR2 are SGHRS and YFSETQ. The sequenced sample consisted of naive CD4+ T cells from blood. This TCR came from a man younger than 35 with type 1 diabetes. The chain links TRBV5-1 to TRBJ2-3; D may match TRBD1 or TRBD2 (5 bases each). CDR3 amino acids: CASSLVGTSTDTQYF. CDR3 bases: TGCGCCAGCAGCCTCGTTGGGACCAGCACAGATACGCAGTATTTT. Filled out from reference TRBV5-1 and TRBJ2-3, the complete variable domain reads KAGVTQTPRYLIKTRGQQVTLSCSPISGHRSVSWYQQTPGQGLQFLFEYFSETQRNKGNFPGRFSGRQFSNSRSEMNVSTLELGDSALYLCASSLVGTSTDTQYFGPGTRLTVL.